Presented here are 30 T cell receptor beta chains from one specimen sequenced in a study of blood T cell repertoires in COVID-19 (dated by TCRdb to about 2020). Libraries came from the immunoSEQ multiplex PCR assay. TCRdb holds this immuneACCESS table with in-frame rearrangements only. Some clones are missing; in checked studies, unresolved V genes explain under half, and the rest has no known cause. The table for this sample lists under 300,000 clones; about 88% of them were counted only once. The ten biggest clones cover around 2.2% of the sample. The sequenced sample consisted of peripheral blood. The receptors derive from a woman aged 40 to 50 who had recovered from COVID-19.

The rearrangement uses TRBV27 and TRBJ1-2; D might be TRBD1 (5 bases). The CDR3 totals 13 residues. Trimming cost V 3 bases and J 6 bases, with 11 bases left between them. Germline V gives CDR1 MNHEY, CDR2 SMNVEV (reference sequence). CDR3 residues: CASSFRGRNGYTF. The CDR3 nucleotides read TGTGCCAGCAGTTTCCGGGGGAGGAATGGCTACACCTTC.

This chain connects TRBV11-3 to TRBJ2-1, with TRBD2 identical over 7 bases. Germline CDR1 is SGHNT and CDR2 is YENEEA. V shed 4 bases and J 4 bases; nucleotides not matched to a gene: 4. This CDR3 spans 14 amino acids. The CDR3 reads CASSSLGGYNEQFF. The CDR3 DNA follows: TGTGCCAGCAGCTCATTGGGGGGGTACAATGAGCAGTTCTTC.

The J gene is TRBJ2-6, the V gene TRBV11-1, with D uncertain. Trimming left V 2 bases short and J 2 bases short, with 7 bases between. This CDR3 has 15 residues. Germline CDR1 reads SGHAT; CDR2 reads FQDESV (reference sequence). CDR3 loop: CASSLSVAGANVLTF. CDR3 sequence (DNA): TGTGCCAGCAGCTTATCGGTAGCTGGGGCCAACGTCCTGACTTTC.

V gene TRBV4-2 combines with J gene TRBJ1-2; 7 nucleotides align to TRBD1. Per germline, CDR1 LGHNA and CDR2 YNFKEQ. V was pared by 3 bases and J by 5 bases, with 9 bases of the junction left unmatched. This CDR3 is 15 amino acids long. The DNA for the CDR3 is TGTGCCAGCAGCCAGGCTTGGGACAGTGGATATGGCTACACCTTC. Protein sequence: CASSQAWDSGYGYTF.

The chain employs TRBV21-1 and TRBJ1-5; the D call of TRBD1 is as the table states it, not checked on the DNA. TRBV21-1 is marked as a pseudogene. The CDR3 runs to 15 residues. CDR3 amino acids: CASMLRDRDGQPQHF. The CDR3 DNA reads as TGTGCCAGCATGCTCCGGGACAGGGATGGTCAGCCCCAGCATTTT.

Here the CDR3 DNA reads TGTGCCAGCAGCTCCTCGCGGGGCGGCGGTGAAAAACTGTTTTTT. Protein: CASSSSRGGGEKLFF. The chain combines TRBV7-9 with TRBJ1-4; possible D gene TRBD1, 5 bases. From germline, CDR1 is SEHNR and CDR2 FQNEAQ (reference sequence). V lost 4 bases to trimming and J lost 7 bases, with 16 bases between them. The CDR3 covers 15 residues.

Details on this clone: Additional DNA sequences in this sample encode the identical CDR3. The rearrangement links TRBV7-2 to TRBJ2-3, with TRBD2 identical over 14 bases. Trimming removed 5 bases from V and 3 bases from J; junction bases left unmatched: 4. Germline V lookup: CDR1 SGHTA, CDR2 FQGNSA. The CDR3 extends over 16 amino acids. The CDR3 sequence is CASSLGLAGGTDTQYF. In DNA form, the CDR3 reads TGTGCCAGCAGCCTCGGACTAGCGGGGGGAACAGATACGCAGTATTTT.

In its sample, this clone was seen once. The chain is built from TRBV2 and TRBJ2-7, with TRBD2 matching 9 bases. From germline, CDR1 is SNHLY and CDR2 FYNNEI. J was trimmed by 4 bases and V by 3 bases; bases with no gene match: 4. This CDR3 comprises 14 residues. CDR3 DNA sequence: TGTGCCAGCAGTGATGGGCTAGCGGGATACGAGCAGTACTTC. Translation: CASSDGLAGYEQYF.

The chain has TRBV30 and TRBJ1-3; no clear D. CDR3 size: 14 residues. CDR1 and CDR2 from the germline V gene are GTSNPN and SVGIG (reference sequence). The V and J ends lost 0 bases and 9 bases respectively, with 15 bases between them. In DNA, the CDR3 is TGTGCCTGGAGTGTACAAGGGAGTAGTTCCACCATATATTTT. Translated, it gives CAWSVQGSSSTIYF.

This clone appeared once. The gene calls are TRBV6-6 and TRBJ2-5, with TRBD1 matching 9 bases. This CDR3 has 16 residues. The V gene's germline CDR1 is MNHNY and CDR2 SVGAGI (reference sequence). V was pared by 5 bases and J by 1 base, with 8 bases of the junction left unmatched. DNA of the CDR3: TGTGCCAGCAGTCAACCCACGACAGGGGGCCAAGAGACCCAGTACTTC. Protein sequence: CASSQPTTGGQETQYF.

V and J are TRBV7-3 and TRBJ2-1; 10 positions match TRBD2. Germline assignment: CDR1 SGHTA and CDR2 FQGTGA. The ends lost 4 bases at V and 2 bases at J; junction bases unmatched: 5. The length of the CDR3 is 16 residues. The DNA of the CDR3 is TGTGCCAGCAGCTACCTAGCGGGGGACACCTACAATGAGCAGTTCTTC. Its protein product is CASSYLAGDTYNEQFF.

V is TRBV4-3 and J is TRBJ1-2; tentative D call: TRBD1 (6 bases). Trimming shortened V by 4 bases and J by 4 bases, and 19 bases separated the two germline ends. Germline V lookup: CDR1 LGHNA, CDR2 YSLEER. The CDR3 consists of 16 residues. CDR3: CASSRLLGGEGYGYTF. The CDR3 bases are TGCGCCAGCAGCCGGCTCTTAGGGGGGGAAGGCTATGGCTACACCTTC.

The CDR3 reads CATSDASGLNNEQFF. The CDR3 coding sequence is TGTGCCACCAGTGATGCTAGCGGGCTAAACAATGAGCAGTTCTTC. The chain employs TRBV24-1 and TRBJ2-1; 8 positions match TRBD2. Germline V lookup: CDR1 KGHDR, CDR2 SFDVKD. Germline trimming cut 3 bases from V and 5 bases from J; bases unmatched to any gene: 5. The CDR3 runs 15 residues.

The J gene is TRBJ2-7, the V gene TRBV30; D ambiguous. This CDR3 contains 13 residues. Germline V CDR1 and CDR2: GTSNPN, SVGIG (reference sequence). The V end was cut by 3 bases, the J end by 4 bases, with 13 bases between. The CDR3 nucleotides read TGTGCCTGGAGCCCCATCTCCCAGTACGAGCAGTACTTC. This encodes CAWSPISQYEQYF.

The count of this clone is one. The chain has TRBV19 and TRBJ1-6, with a possible D match to TRBD1 (6 bases). Deletions cut 6 bases from V and 6 bases from J, with 12 bases between. This CDR3 has 14 residues. Germline V lookup: CDR1 LNHDA, CDR2 SQIVND (reference sequence). The CDR3 is CASRPQGSNSPLHF. In DNA form, the CDR3 reads TGTGCCAGTAGGCCTCAGGGGTCTAATTCACCCCTCCACTTT.

The genes are TRBV7-9 and TRBJ1-6; D gene uncertain. Germline-derived CDR1 and CDR2 are SEHNR and FQNEAQ (reference sequence). The CDR3 length is 14 residues. V was pared by 2 bases and J by 5 bases, with 7 bases between. The CDR3 loop is CASSLNSDNSPLHF. The CDR3 nucleotides are TGTGCCAGCAGCTTAAATTCAGATAATTCACCCCTCCACTTT.

The genes are TRBV21-1 and TRBJ1-6; the table's D gene call, TRBD1, was not cross checked with the DNA. TRBV21-1 is annotated as a pseudogene. CDR3 size: 17 residues. The CDR3 DNA sequence: TGTGCCAGCAGCCCGAGAGGTCGCAGGGGTTTGAATTCACCCCTCCACTTT. This encodes CASSPRGRRGLNSPLHF.

The chain joins TRBV19 to TRBJ1-2, with D perhaps matching TRBD1 (5 bases). CDR3 length equals 16 residues. V was trimmed by 9 bases and J by 5 bases, leaving 25 bases between them. The V gene's germline CDR1 is LNHDA and CDR2 SQIVND (reference sequence). The CDR3 nucleotides are TGTGCCAGCAACCCTACCCCCCAAGGGGCGGCGTATGGCTACACCTTC. Residues: CASNPTPQGAAYGYTF. Supplemented by reference TRBV19 and TRBJ1-2, the full variable domain reads DGGITQSPKYLFRKEGQNVTLSCEQNLNHDAMYWYRQDPGQGLRLIYYSQIVNDFQKGDIAEGYSVSREKKESFPLTVTSAQKNPTAFYLCASNPTPQGAAYGYTFGSGTRLTVV.

The V gene is TRBV24-1, the J gene TRBJ2-2, with D hard to call. The CDR3 is 13 amino acids. Germline-derived CDR1 and CDR2 are KGHDR and SFDVKD. V was shortened by 5 bases and J by 8 bases, with 11 bases between the two germline ends. This CDR3 reads CATSGDIVGELFF. CDR3 coding DNA: TGTGCCACCAGTGGTGACATAGTTGGGGAGCTGTTTTTT.

The chain has TRBV4-2 and TRBJ2-7; a weak D match, TRBD1 (6 bases). The V end was cut by 0 bases, the J end by 6 bases, with 18 bases between. Germline loops: CDR1 LGHNA, CDR2 YNFKEQ. The CDR3 spans 16 residues. CDR3 DNA sequence: TGTGCCAGCAGCCAAGATCGAACTAACAGGGTAGGCGAGCAGTACTTC. Its protein is CASSQDRTNRVGEQYF.

V gene TRBV25-1 combines with J gene TRBJ1-2, with D unclear. CDR1 and CDR2 from the germline V gene are MGHDK and SYGVNS. The CDR3 spans 13 residues. V was pared by 4 bases and J by 0 bases, with 6 bases between. The CDR3 here is CASSVQTNYGYTF. The CDR3 DNA reads as TGTGCCAGCAGTGTCCAGACTAACTATGGCTACACCTTC.

The V gene is TRBV30, the J gene TRBJ2-5; D unclear. The CDR3 consists of 11 residues. V dropped 2 bases and J dropped 4 bases, with 5 bases sitting between them. Germline CDR1 reads GTSNPN; CDR2 reads SVGIG (reference sequence). CDR3: CAWSTLETQYF. The CDR3 DNA is TGTGCCTGGAGTACATTAGAGACCCAGTACTTC. Full variable domain (missing parts from reference TRBV30 and TRBJ2-5): SQTIHQWPATLVQPVGSPLSLECTVEGTSNPNLYWYRQAAGRGLQLLFYSVGIGQISSEVPQNLSASRPQDRQFILSSKKLLLSDSGFYLCAWSTLETQYFGPGTRLLVL.

CDR3 sequence (DNA): TGTGCCAGCTCACCTCAAGCGGGGGGCTCTGGGGCCAACGTCCTGACTTTC. Its translation is CASSPQAGGSGANVLTF. The rearrangement joins TRBV18 to TRBJ2-6; the match to TRBD2 covers 9 bases. The CDR3 is 17 amino acids. Germline V CDR1 and CDR2: KGHSH, LQKENI. Trimming took 3 bases from V and 0 from J; bases not matched to a gene: 3.

V is TRBV28 and J is TRBJ1-3; D not certain. The CDR3 loop spans 10 amino acids. Trimming removed 10 bases at V and 3 bases at J, with 4 bases between. Germline loops: CDR1 MDHEN, CDR2 SYDVKM. The DNA of the CDR3 is TGTGCCACCAATGGAAACACCATATATTTT. Protein: CATNGNTIYF.

V gene TRBV7-8 combines with J gene TRBJ2-7, with 11 bases identical to TRBD2. V lost 4 bases and J lost 0; bases outside the gene matches: 5. This CDR3 is 16 amino acids long. Germline-derived CDR1 and CDR2 are SGHVS and FQNEAQ. This CDR3 reads CASSSRLAGSSYEQYF. In DNA, the CDR3 is TGTGCCAGCAGCTCACGACTAGCGGGGTCCTCCTACGAGCAGTACTTC.

A few counts support this clone. The chain joins TRBV15 to TRBJ1-2; 7 bases fit TRBD1. V shed 3 bases, J shed 2 bases, and the junction held 6 bases outside the gene matches. CDR1 and CDR2 (germline): LNHNV, YYDKDF (reference sequence). The CDR3 runs 15 residues. CDR3 nucleotide sequence: TGTGCCACCAGCAGGACCGGGACAGCAAACTATGGCTACACCTTC. Translated: CATSRTGTANYGYTF.

V is TRBV5-1 and J is TRBJ1-2; 7 bases match TRBD1. The germline CDR1 and CDR2 sequences are SGHRS and YFSETQ. With 1 base clipped from V and 7 bases from J, the junction kept 7 bases outside the gene matches. The CDR3 is made up of 14 amino acids. The chain's CDR3 is CASSLTRGEGGYTF. CDR3 DNA: TGCGCCAGCAGCTTGACCAGGGGGGAAGGTGGCTACACCTTC.

The V gene is TRBV5-1, the J gene TRBJ2-1; TRBD2 aligns across 10 bases. The germline V gene has CDR1 SGHRS and CDR2 YFSETQ. V shed 6 bases, J shed 7 bases, and the junction held 7 bases outside the gene matches. The CDR3 totals 14 residues. Here the CDR3 reads CASTILAGVNEQFF. The CDR3 DNA sequence: TGCGCCAGCACCATTCTAGCGGGGGTTAATGAGCAGTTCTTC.

The gene calls are TRBV9 and TRBJ1-3, with D perhaps matching TRBD1 (6 bases). The germline V gene encodes CDR1 SGDLS and CDR2 YYNGEE. The CDR3 runs 15 residues. V gave up 0 bases and J gave up 1 base, with 8 bases separating them. This chain's CDR3 is CASSVAQGSGNTIYF. CDR3 bases: TGTGCCAGCAGCGTAGCCCAGGGGTCTGGAAACACCATATATTTT. The full variable domain, in which reference TRBV9 and TRBJ1-3 provide the parts outside the CDR3, is DSGVTQTPKHLITATGQRVTLRCSPRSGDLSVYWYQQSLDQGLQFLIQYYNGEERAKGNILERFSAQQFPDLHSELNLSSLELGDSALYFCASSVAQGSGNTIYFGEGSWLTVV.

V is TRBV1 and J is TRBJ2-3; the D call of TRBD2 is as the table states it, not checked on the DNA. TRBV1 is marked as a pseudogene. CDR3 length: 17 residues. The CDR3 reads CTSSTLLSSGNTDTQYF. CDR3 DNA sequence: TGCACCAGCAGCACCCTGCTTTCTAGCGGTAACACAGATACGCAGTATTTT.